This TCR beta chain was found in a study of post-analysis software for immune sequencing data. The overall study: Patients had relapsing-remitting, secondary progressive or progressive-relapsing multiple sclerosis; some lacked subtype.

V was clipped by 7 bases and J by 2 bases; unmatched bases: 7. The CDR3 consists of 14 residues. Study-wide findings and caveats: Strong co-clustering by F measure was evident for samples that had been prepared in the same batch. The normalized Chao1 diversity of multiple sclerosis patients was significantly lower than that of controls. Five or six TRBV segments were significantly more frequent in patients than in controls. TRBV5-6, TRBV5-1 and TRBV20-1 were among these segments.

TCR beta cDNA libraries included unique molecular identifiers. Yield was 450,000 to 650,000 cDNA molecules from approximately 0.91 to 9.4 million T cells. MiXCR was run by TCRdb on the PCR reads, yielding one entry per CDR3 protein. The sample yields about 500,000 distinct CDR3 sequences, under 55% seen once. Turning to this clonotype: Its antigen is as yet unknown.

The chain employs TRBV12-3 or TRBV12-4 and TRBJ2-5; 7 bases fit TRBD1. The receptor was derived from a girl between 10 and 17 years old with multiple sclerosis. Material for sequencing was blood. This CDR3 reads CASTTDRRQETQYF. The CDR3 nucleotides are TGTGCCAGCACCACGGACAGGAGGCAAGAGACCCAGTACTTC.